This T cell receptor beta chain was captured by sequencing in a study of cytomegalovirus exposure and HLA in healthy donors. Overall study context: The 130 or so validation repertoires and the approximately 690 first-cohort repertoires shared a platform, a later analysis reported. Regarding the study as a whole: In vitro testing confirmed a few CMV-associated chains as specific for CMV antigens. The TCR clusters that emerged in the first cohort tended, a later analysis found, to co-occur in the 120 or so validation repertoires.

The donors were part of the approximately 130-subject validation cohort, which stood apart from the roughly 680-subject first cohort. Germline V gene lookup returns CDR1 MGHRA and CDR2 YSYEKL. The V gene end was trimmed by 2 bases and the J gene end by 3 bases; junction bases not matched to a gene: 6. The CDR3 length is 16 residues. The method was immunoSEQ multiplex PCR; TCRdb's version includes in-frame clones alone and lacks a portion of them. The profile shows roughly 270,000 clones, approximately 87% of them singletons. This clone was recorded once. Its cognate antigen is unknown. Sequences were obtained from PBMCs. The V and J genes are TRBV4-1 and TRBJ2-1; the match to TRBD2 covers 8 bases. This sequence was found in a woman under 30 in good health and CMV-seronegative. The CDR3 DNA sequence: TGCGCCAGCAGCCAACCGAGCGGGAGAGGCTACAATGAGCAGTTCTTC. It translates to CASSQPSGRGYNEQFF.